The source of this T cell receptor (beta chain) is a study of Graves' ophthalmopathy and Graves' hyperthyroidism. As for the study in general: No progression to ophthalmopathy over 18 months defined stable hyperthyroidism.

Scientists amplified the TCR beta CDR3 regions from RNA transcripts. RT-PCR was first run with HTBI primers, then multiplex PCR in a second round. TCRdb fed the multiplex PCR reads into MiXCR, producing one record per CDR3 protein. Among over a million distinct CDR3 sequences listed, roughly 35% were seen once. This CDR3 contains 15 residues. V gave up 3 bases and J gave up 4 bases, with 16 bases separating them. Germline CDR1 SGHTS, CDR2 YDEGEE. Overall study findings and caveats: Blood was where most expanded thyroid clonotypes above 0.001 frequency also turned up. Ophthalmopathy progression was predicted by the model at more than 55% sensitivity and less than 80% specificity.

Researchers turned away patients with other autoimmune diseases, uncontrolled infections, pregnancy or lactation. This clonotype occurred many times. Its antigen is not known. This clonotype was obtained from an adult man with Graves' hyperthyroidism. Sequencing was performed on peripheral blood or thyroid tissue (not recorded which). This chain links TRBV5-8 with TRBJ1-1; D might be TRBD1 (5 bases). CDR3 sequence reads: CASSWTPRRLTEAFF. The DNA of the CDR3 is TGTGCCAGCAGCTGGACACCCAGGAGACTCACTGAAGCTTTCTTT.